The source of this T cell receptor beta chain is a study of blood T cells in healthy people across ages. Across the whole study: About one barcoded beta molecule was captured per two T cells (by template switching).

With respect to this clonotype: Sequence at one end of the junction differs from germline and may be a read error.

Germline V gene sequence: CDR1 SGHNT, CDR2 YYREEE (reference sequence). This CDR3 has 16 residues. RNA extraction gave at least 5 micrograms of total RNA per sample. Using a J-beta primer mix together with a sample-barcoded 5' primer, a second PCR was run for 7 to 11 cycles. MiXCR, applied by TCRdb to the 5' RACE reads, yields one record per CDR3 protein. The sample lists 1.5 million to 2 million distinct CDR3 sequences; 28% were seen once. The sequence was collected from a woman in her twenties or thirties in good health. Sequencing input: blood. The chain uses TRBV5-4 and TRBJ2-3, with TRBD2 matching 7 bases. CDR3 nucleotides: TGTGCCAGCAGCTTGGGAGGGCGGGGGAAGGTAGATATGCAGTATTTT. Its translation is CASSLGGRGKVDMQYF.